This T cell receptor beta chain emerged from a study of blood T cell repertoires in COVID-19. Whole-study context: Researchers got acute and convalescent COVID-19 samples from the United States, Italy and Spain. Sample material is recorded as cDNA or gDNA derived from T cells, B-cell-depleted T cells, or PBMCs.

Followed over time, Seattle patients had been enrolled while infection was active. This CDR3 comprises 13 residues. Trimming cost V 1 base and J 6 bases, with 10 bases left between them. CDR1 and CDR2 from the germline V gene are LGHDT and YNNKEL (reference sequence). Study processing details: For nucleated cells, counts were estimated from reference gene primer amplification. Sequencing used immunoSEQ multiplex PCR; TCRdb keeps in-frame clones, though not all of them. V and J calls and clone size are as listed in that table; D and trimming were resolved from the DNA. The sample shows under 50,000 clones, 90% to 95% of them seen only once.

The V gene is TRBV3-1 (or the pseudogene TRBV3-2), the J gene TRBJ2-7; D may be TRBD1 (6 bases). The sequencing sample was made of peripheral blood. The TCR originated in a man aged 55 to 69 with COVID-19, enrolled during active disease. This CDR3 is CASSQGTVFEQYF. CDR3 nucleotide sequence: TGTGCCAGCAGCCAAGGGACAGTATTCGAGCAGTACTTC.